This T cell receptor beta chain comes out of a study of cytomegalovirus exposure and HLA in healthy donors. The J segment lost 0 bases and the V segment lost 1 base, leaving 1 base of the junction unmatched. The CDR3 is 16 residues long. Looked up from germline, CDR1 is SEHNR and CDR2 is FQNEAQ (reference sequence). Researchers ran the PCR with 60 Vbeta and 13 Jbeta primers. This table comes from immunoSEQ multiplex PCR, and its TCRdb copy is limited to in-frame clones, with some not included. The repertoire holds about 200,000 clones, with approximately 80% as singletons. Study results and limitations: As immune exposure information, only CMV serostatus was available.

To note about this clone: The antigen is undetermined.

The sequenced sample was PBMCs. This clonotype originated in a girl aged 2 to 9 in good health and CMV-seronegative. This chain uses TRBV7-9 with TRBJ2-1; 9 bases agree with TRBD1. CDR3 sequence (DNA): TGTGCCAGCAGCTTAGGGGGACAGGGCTCCTACAATGAGCAGTTCTTC. Protein product: CASSLGGQGSYNEQFF.